This TCR beta chain came from a study of T cells in Graves' hyperthyroidism and ophthalmopathy. In the study overall: The initial diagnosis was the point when peripheral blood was collected, ahead of any treatment.

The germline gives CDR1 SGHTA, CDR2 FQGNSA. This CDR3 spans 13 amino acids. With 3 bases removed from V and 1 base from J, the gap between germline ends came to 7 bases. RNA transcripts yielded amplified TCR beta CDR3 regions. First-round RT-PCR with HTBI primers amplified the TCR CDR3 region. One entry per CDR3 protein, called by TCRdb with MiXCR from the multiplex PCR reads. The table lists hundreds of thousands of distinct CDR3 sequences, roughly 15% of them singletons. This clonotype appeared many times. Specimen: blood. The receptor was derived from a woman between 50 and 59 years old with Graves' ophthalmopathy. This chain uses TRBV7-2 with TRBJ2-7; D uncertain. The CDR3 reads CASSLQISYEQYF. DNA of the CDR3: TGTGCCAGCAGCTTGCAGATTTCCTACGAGCAGTACTTC.